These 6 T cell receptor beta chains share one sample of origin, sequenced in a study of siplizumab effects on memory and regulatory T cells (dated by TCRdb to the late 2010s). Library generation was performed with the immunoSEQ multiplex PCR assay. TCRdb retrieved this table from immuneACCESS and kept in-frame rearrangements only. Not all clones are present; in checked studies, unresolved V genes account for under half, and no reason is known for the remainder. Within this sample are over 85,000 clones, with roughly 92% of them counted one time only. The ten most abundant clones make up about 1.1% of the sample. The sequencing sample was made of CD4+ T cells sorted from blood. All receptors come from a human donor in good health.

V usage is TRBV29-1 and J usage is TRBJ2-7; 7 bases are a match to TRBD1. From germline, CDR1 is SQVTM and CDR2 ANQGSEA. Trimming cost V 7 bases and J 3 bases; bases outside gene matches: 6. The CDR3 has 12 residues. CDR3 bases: TGCAGCGCAGGACAGGCTAACTACGAGCAGTACTTC. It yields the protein CSAGQANYEQYF.

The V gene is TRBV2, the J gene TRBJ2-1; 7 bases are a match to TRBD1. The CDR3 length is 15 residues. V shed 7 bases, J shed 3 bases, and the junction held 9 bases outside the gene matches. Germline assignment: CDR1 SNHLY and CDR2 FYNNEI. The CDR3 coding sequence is TGTGCCAGCAAACGAGGCCAGGGGGTCTACAATGAGCAGTTCTTC. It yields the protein CASKRGQGVYNEQFF.

The CDR3 coding sequence is TGTGCCAGCCAGGGATCCGGGAGAGGTTATGAGCAGTTCTTC. This sequence encodes CASQGSGRGYEQFF. This chain joins TRBV6-1 and TRBJ2-1; TRBD2 is a possible D gene (6 bases). The germline gives CDR1 MNHNS, CDR2 SASEGT. CDR3 length: 14 amino acids. V lost 8 bases to trimming and J lost 8 bases, with 19 bases between them.

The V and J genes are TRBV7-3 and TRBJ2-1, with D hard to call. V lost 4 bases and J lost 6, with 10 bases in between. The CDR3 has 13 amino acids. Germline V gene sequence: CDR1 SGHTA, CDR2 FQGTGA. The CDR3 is CASSSERGNEQFF. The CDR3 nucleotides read TGTGCCAGCAGCTCTGAGCGTGGCAATGAGCAGTTCTTC.

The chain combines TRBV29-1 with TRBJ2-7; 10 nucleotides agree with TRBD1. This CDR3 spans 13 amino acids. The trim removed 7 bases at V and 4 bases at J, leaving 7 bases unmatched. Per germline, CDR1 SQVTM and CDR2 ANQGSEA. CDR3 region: CSAGQGPSYEQYF. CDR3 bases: TGCAGCGCGGGACAGGGGCCATCATACGAGCAGTACTTC.

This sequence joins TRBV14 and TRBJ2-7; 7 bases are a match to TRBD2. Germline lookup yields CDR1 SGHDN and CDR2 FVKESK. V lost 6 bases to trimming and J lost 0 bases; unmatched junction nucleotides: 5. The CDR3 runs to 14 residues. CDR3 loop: CASRASGTSYEQYF. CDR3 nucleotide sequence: TGTGCCAGCAGGGCAAGCGGGACCTCCTACGAGCAGTACTTC.